This TCR beta chain was observed in a study of T cell repertoires in cytomegalovirus infection. The overall study: Public TCR beta signatures were indicative of both CMV infection and a matching HLA type. Study-wide points: Cumulative frequency (of public TCR beta family members) identified carriers of CMV plus the relevant HLA. CMV-specific TCR beta clonotypes restricted by HLA-C dominated the ex vivo response.

MiXCR was run by TCRdb on the reads, yielding one entry per CDR3 protein. The profile covers approximately 76,000 distinct CDR3 sequences, with less than 4.5% appearing a single time and under 5.5% taken by the ten largest. This CDR3 contains 13 residues. Losses at the gene ends were 4 bases for V and 7 bases for J; bases not matched to a gene: 4. Looked up from germline, CDR1 is SGHTA and CDR2 is FQGNSA. This clonotype was detected many times. Its antigen remains unknown. The origin of this receptor is a human donor in good health (CMV status not recorded). Some clones in this sample may be carry-over from other donors' samples. The chain links TRBV7-2 to TRBJ2-5; 9 nucleotides line up with TRBD1. The material sequenced was PBMCs. The CDR3 loop is CASSSDRGGTQYF. Here the CDR3 DNA reads TGTGCCAGCAGCTCCGACAGGGGGGGGACCCAGTACTTC.